The sequence of this TCR beta chain was determined in a study of blood T cells in healthy people across ages. Points from the study as a whole: Naive CD4+ cell counts and diversity both ran higher in long-lived than in aged donors.

This clonotype was detected only once. Its antigen is still unknown. Then a second PCR, running roughly 7 to 11 cycles, was carried out with a sample-barcoded 5' primer and a J-beta primer mix. TCRdb re-called the 5' RACE reads through MiXCR, storing one row per CDR3 protein. The sample shows about 1.5 million distinct CDR3 sequences, approximately 43% of them seen only once. The length of the CDR3 is 16 residues. Germline-derived CDR1 and CDR2 are SGHRS and YFSETQ. V shed 2 bases, J shed 3 bases, and the junction held 8 bases outside the gene matches. Every donor contributed roughly 10 milliliters of peripheral blood by blood draw.

The rearrangement links TRBV5-1 to TRBJ2-3, with 8 nucleotides matching TRBD2. The sequencing sample was made of blood. The sequence was obtained from a woman between 18 and 29 years old in good health. The CDR3 reads CASSFGYSGKTDTQYF. CDR3 sequence (DNA): TGCGCCAGCAGCTTCGGCTATAGCGGGAAGACAGATACGCAGTATTTT.